Shown below are 24 T cell receptor beta chains from a single sample sequenced in a study of T cells in Graves' hyperthyroidism and ophthalmopathy. Amplification yielded TCR beta CDR3 regions, with RNA transcripts as the source. The study used the HTBI primer set for a first-round RT-PCR of the TCR CDR3. TCRdb passed the multiplex PCR reads through MiXCR, listing each CDR3 protein once. The data hold more than 500,000 distinct CDR3 sequences, with under 20% observed a single time. The sample was blood. The receptors were gathered from a young woman with Graves' hyperthyroidism.

In this sample, this clonotype turned up many times. The CDR3 protein is CASSSDRLSSYNEQFF. The CDR3 DNA follows: TGTGCCAGCAGTTCAGACAGGTTAAGCTCCTACAATGAGCAGTTCTTC. The chain is built from TRBV2 and TRBJ2-1; tentatively, D is TRBD1 (6 bases). Trimming shortened V by 5 bases and J by 0 bases, and 14 bases separated the two germline ends. Germline V gene lookup returns CDR1 SNHLY and CDR2 FYNNEI. The CDR3 sequence is 16 residues long.

This clonotype was counted a few times. The V gene is TRBV11-3, the J gene TRBJ2-1, with D possibly called TRBD1 or TRBD2 (5 bases each). Trimming cost V 5 bases and J 6 bases, with 14 bases left between them. CDR1 and CDR2 (germline): SGHNT, YENEEA. The CDR3 is made up of 14 amino acids. The CDR3 spells CASSTWGSSNEQFF. In nucleotides, the CDR3 is TGTGCCAGCAGCACCTGGGGGTCGTCCAATGAGCAGTTCTTC.

The sample holds many counts of this clonotype. The chain combines TRBV7-9 with TRBJ2-1; no firm D call. The V gene's germline CDR1 is SEHNR and CDR2 FQNEAQ (reference sequence). The CDR3 has 16 residues. Trimming took 8 bases from V and 1 from J, leaving 18 bases between them. CDR3 residues: CASGISLGPSYNEQFF. The CDR3 DNA follows: TGTGCCAGCGGGATCTCGTTGGGTCCGTCCTACAATGAGCAGTTCTTC. The full variable domain, completed using reference TRBV7-9 and TRBJ2-1, is DTGVSQNPRHKITKRGQNVTFRCDPISEHNRLYWYRQTLGQGPEFLTYFQNEAQLEKSRLLSDRFSAERPKGSFSTLEIQRTEQGDSAMYLCASGISLGPSYNEQFFGPGTRLTVL.

The chain uses TRBV20-1 and TRBJ2-7, with D unresolved. The CDR3 has 11 residues. Germline lookup yields CDR1 DFQATT and CDR2 SNEGSKA (reference sequence). With 7 bases removed from V and 2 bases from J, the gap between germline ends came to 9 bases. The CDR3 reads CSGAIPYEQYF. The DNA of the CDR3 is TGCAGTGGGGCAATCCCCTACGAGCAGTACTTC.

This clonotype has ten or more counts. The chain combines TRBV27 with TRBJ2-5; D possibly corresponds to TRBD2 (5 bases). Trimming stripped 4 bases from V and 4 bases from J, with 7 bases between. This CDR3 has 12 residues. Germline CDR1 and CDR2: MNHEY and SMNVEV (reference sequence). The CDR3 DNA sequence: TGTGCCAGCAGTTACGAGGGAGAGACCCAGTACTTC. Protein: CASSYEGETQYF.

The sample holds many counts of this clonotype. V and J are TRBV15 and TRBJ2-2; 8 bases agree with TRBD1. In germline, CDR1 is LNHNV, CDR2 YYDKDF (reference sequence). This CDR3 has 17 residues. Trimming removed 2 bases from V and 7 bases from J; junction bases left unmatched: 12. As DNA, the CDR3 is TGTGCCACCAGCAGAAACTACGGACAGGGTATTCACGGGGAGCTGTTTTTT. This encodes CATSRNYGQGIHGELFF.

The chain has TRBV20-1 and TRBJ1-5, with D perhaps TRBD1 (6 bases). V dropped 0 bases and J dropped 1 base, with 10 bases sitting between them. CDR1 and CDR2 from the germline V gene are DFQATT and SNEGSKA (reference sequence). The CDR3 length is 15 residues. The CDR3 spells CSARDRDMSNQPQHF. As DNA, the CDR3 is TGCAGTGCTAGAGACAGGGACATGAGCAATCAGCCCCAGCATTTT.

This clonotype was recorded many times. This sequence joins TRBV3-1 and TRBJ2-7; 7 bases line up with TRBD1. Germline V gene data show CDR1 as LGHDT and CDR2 as YNNKEL (reference sequence). With 5 bases clipped from V and 2 bases from J, the junction kept 6 bases outside the gene matches. This CDR3 comprises 14 residues. The CDR3 DNA follows: TGTGCCAGCAGCTCCGGGACAGTTCCCTACGAGCAGTACTTC. Translating it yields CASSSGTVPYEQYF.

This clonotype was seen many times. The chain uses TRBV20-1 and TRBJ1-6, with D maybe TRBD1 (5 bases). The CDR3 length is 14 residues. CDR1 and CDR2 from the germline V gene are DFQATT and SNEGSKA (reference sequence). V gave up 3 bases and J gave up 7 bases, with 13 bases separating them. CDR3 amino acids: CSASEGLHNSPLHF. The CDR3 DNA sequence: TGCAGTGCTAGCGAGGGACTGCACAATTCACCCCTCCACTTT.

There are many counts of this clonotype. In nucleotides, the CDR3 is TGCGCCAGCAGAACCAGCGGGAGGACGAATGAGCAGTTCTTC. This gives the protein CASRTSGRTNEQFF. This chain joins TRBV5-1 and TRBJ2-1, with 9 bases aligning to TRBD2. V dropped 5 bases and J dropped 7; count of bases not matched to a gene: 7. The CDR3 covers 14 residues. Germline loops: CDR1 SGHRS, CDR2 YFSETQ.

The chain joins TRBV5-1 to TRBJ2-3, with 8 bases that match TRBD1. Germline-derived CDR1 and CDR2 are SGHRS and YFSETQ. This CDR3 comprises 17 residues. With V trimmed by 7 bases and J by 4 bases, 17 bases remained unmatched. In DNA, the CDR3 is TGCGCCAGCGGCCCGACCAAGACAGGGGTGGGGGCAGATACGCAGTATTTT. Its protein is CASGPTKTGVGADTQYF.

V gene TRBV6-1 combines with J gene TRBJ2-7; 8 bases fit TRBD1. Germline V gene sequence: CDR1 MNHNS, CDR2 SASEGT. With 7 bases clipped from V and 7 bases from J, the junction kept 12 bases outside the gene matches. The CDR3 runs 14 residues. The CDR3 bases are TGTGCCAGCAACGTCGGGCCCACAGGGGGGGAGCAGTACTTC. Residues: CASNVGPTGGEQYF.

This clonotype was observed many times. This chain uses TRBV28 with TRBJ2-5, with 14 bases aligning to TRBD2. The CDR3 length is 17 residues. Germline loops: CDR1 MDHEN, CDR2 SYDVKM. The V and J ends lost 3 bases and 5 bases, in that order; junction bases with no gene match: 8. The CDR3 sequence: CASSFHGTSGREETQYF. The CDR3 DNA follows: TGTGCCAGCAGTTTCCACGGGACTAGCGGGAGAGAGGAGACCCAGTACTTC. Filled out from reference TRBV28 and TRBJ2-5, the complete variable domain reads DVKVTQSSRYLVKRTGEKVFLECVQDMDHENMFWYRQDPGLGLRLIYFSYDVKMKEKGDIPEGYSVSREKKERFSLILESASTNQTSMYLCASSFHGTSGREETQYFGPGTRLLVL.

In this sample, this clonotype turned up many times. In DNA form, the CDR3 reads TGCAGCGTTGCCTTATTGACAGGGCGATTGAACACTGAAGCTTTCTTT. It is translated as CSVALLTGRLNTEAFF. The chain couples TRBV29-1 to TRBJ1-1; 7 nucleotides match TRBD1. Trimming at V came to 4 bases and at J to 0 bases, leaving 11 bases not matched to a gene. Germline V CDR1 and CDR2: SQVTM, ANQGSEA. The CDR3 sequence is 16 residues long.

Comments on this clonotype: A junction boundary mismatches the germline segment, possibly from a read error. The CDR3 nucleotides are TGTACCAGCAGCAGTACTAGCGGGAGCTACAATGAGCAGTTCTTC. It is translated as CTSSSTSGSYNEQFF. The chain joins TRBV11-2 to TRBJ2-1, with 11 positions matching TRBD2. Per the germline V gene, CDR1 is SGHAT and CDR2 is FQNNGV. The CDR3 consists of 15 residues.

At least ten counts were recorded for this clonotype. V usage is TRBV28 and J usage is TRBJ2-3; 9 bases are shared with TRBD1. V was clipped by 7 bases and J by 2 bases; unmatched bases: 13. The CDR3 sequence is 17 residues long. Germline values: CDR1 MDHEN, CDR2 SYDVKM. The CDR3 spells CASITASGTGYTDTQYF. CDR3 nucleotides: TGTGCCAGCATTACAGCGTCCGGGACAGGGTACACAGATACGCAGTATTTT.

This clonotype was observed many times. The J gene is TRBJ2-3, the V gene TRBV27; 15 bases are shared with TRBD2. Germline V gene sequence: CDR1 MNHEY, CDR2 SMNVEV (reference sequence). The CDR3 loop spans 20 amino acids. The trim removed 4 bases at V and 5 bases at J, leaving 16 bases unmatched. CDR3 region: CASSSPGLAGGPTREDTQYF. CDR3 in DNA: TGTGCCAGCAGTTCCCCTGGACTAGCGGGAGGGCCCACGAGGGAAGATACGCAGTATTTT.

Turning to this clonotype: At one boundary the junction diverges from the germline segment, which might be a read error. This chain links TRBV5-1 with TRBJ2-1; a possible D gene is TRBD1 (5 bases). The CDR3 contains 14 residues. Germline V lookup: CDR1 SGHRS, CDR2 YFSETQ. The CDR3 DNA is TGTGCCAGCAGCGTAGACACAAGGGGCCCTGAGCAGTTCTTC. The encoded protein is CASSVDTRGPEQFF.

This clonotype has more than one count but fewer than ten. The chain employs TRBV6-1 and TRBJ2-7; TRBD2 matches at 15 bases. The CDR3 spans 18 residues. V was pared by 5 bases and J by 2 bases, with 10 bases of the junction left unmatched. CDR1 is MNHNS and CDR2 is SASEGT in the germline V gene. The CDR3, as DNA: TGTGCCAGCAGTACCGGACTAGCGGGAGGGCCCAGACCCTACGAGCAGTACTTC. Translated: CASSTGLAGGPRPYEQYF.

The CDR3 DNA is TGTGCCAGCAGACAGGGACCAACTAATGAAAAACTGTTTTTT. Translation: CASRQGPTNEKLFF. The chain joins TRBV7-9 to TRBJ1-4, with a possible D match to TRBD1 (6 bases). This CDR3 contains 14 residues. Germline V CDR1 and CDR2: SEHNR, FQNEAQ (reference sequence). The germline V and J ends were trimmed by 6 bases and 0 bases, with 8 bases remaining between them.

V gene TRBV5-6 combines with J gene TRBJ2-3; D might be TRBD2 (5 bases). V was clipped by 1 base and J by 6 bases, with 12 bases between them. The germline V gene has CDR1 SGHDT and CDR2 YYEEEE. This CDR3 has 14 amino acids. CDR3 amino acids: CASSLPSSVDTQYF. CDR3 sequence (DNA): TGTGCCAGCAGCTTGCCTAGCAGTGTGGATACGCAGTATTTT.

The rearrangement links TRBV10-2 to TRBJ1-4, with 8 bases identical to TRBD1. Per the germline V gene, CDR1 is WSHSY and CDR2 is SAAADI. The J segment lost 8 bases and the V segment lost 6 bases, leaving 8 bases of the junction unmatched. There are 14 residues in the CDR3. CDR3 amino acids: CASSGQGWDEKLFF. The DNA for the CDR3 is TGCGCCAGCAGCGGACAGGGCTGGGACGAAAAACTGTTTTTT.

This clonotype was counted between two and nine times. The chain couples TRBV19 to TRBJ2-1; 8 bases match TRBD1. The junction had 5 bases not matched to a gene; V was cut back by 10 bases and J by 3 bases. This CDR3 region has 13 residues. Germline CDR1 reads LNHDA; CDR2 reads SQIVND (reference sequence). Written as DNA, the CDR3 is TGTGCCATAGGACAGGGAAACTACAATGAGCAGTTCTTC. Its protein product is CAIGQGNYNEQFF.

The gene calls are TRBV27 and TRBJ1-5; D is uncertain. The germline V gene has CDR1 MNHEY and CDR2 SMNVEV (reference sequence). The CDR3 has 17 amino acids. Trimming took off 3 bases at V and 2 bases at J, with 17 bases between the two ends. The CDR3 sequence: CASSFLLDLAGNQPQHF. The DNA of the CDR3 is TGTGCCAGCAGTTTTCTTCTCGACTTAGCTGGCAATCAGCCCCAGCATTTT.